This T cell receptor (beta chain) was observed in a study of long-term antiretroviral therapy in people with HIV. Findings and caveats of the study: HIV repertoires had narrower CDR3 length ranges than controls. In samples taken after ART, diversity increased but remained below transplant donor control levels.

The V gene's germline CDR1 is MGHDK and CDR2 SYGVNS. The CDR3 covers 14 residues. Trimming shortened V by 1 base and J by 7 bases, and 13 bases separated the two germline ends. Treated in the United States were all of the participants with HIV. This clone was seen once. Its matching antigen is unknown. At survey level, the immunoSEQ assay was run in its v3.0 version. The data were produced by immunoSEQ multiplex PCR, yet TCRdb's version contains in-frame clones alone and is incomplete. The repertoire holds about 33,000 clones, with 60% to 85% as singletons. The source is a woman aged 50 to 60 with HIV. The V and J genes are TRBV25-1 and TRBJ1-2; D possibly corresponds to TRBD1 (5 bases). Sequenced here: unsorted PBMCs, sampled 3.1 years after starting antiretroviral therapy. The CDR3 coding sequence is TGTGCCAGCAGTGAATCAGGGCGAGAGGGTGGCTACACCTTC. Translated, it gives CASSESGREGGYTF.